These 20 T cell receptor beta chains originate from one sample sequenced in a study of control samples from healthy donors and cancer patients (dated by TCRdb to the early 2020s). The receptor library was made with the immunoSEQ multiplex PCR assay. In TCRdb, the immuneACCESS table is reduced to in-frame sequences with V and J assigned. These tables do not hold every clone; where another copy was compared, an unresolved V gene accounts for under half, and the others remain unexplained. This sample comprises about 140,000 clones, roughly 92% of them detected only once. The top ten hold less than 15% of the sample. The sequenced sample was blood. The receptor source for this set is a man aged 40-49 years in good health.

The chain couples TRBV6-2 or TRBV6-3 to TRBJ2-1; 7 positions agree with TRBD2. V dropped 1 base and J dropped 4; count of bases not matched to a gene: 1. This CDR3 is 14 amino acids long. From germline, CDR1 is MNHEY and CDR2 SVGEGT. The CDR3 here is CASSYWGGYNEQFF. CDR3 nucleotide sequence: TGTGCCAGCAGTTACTGGGGGGGGTACAATGAGCAGTTCTTC.

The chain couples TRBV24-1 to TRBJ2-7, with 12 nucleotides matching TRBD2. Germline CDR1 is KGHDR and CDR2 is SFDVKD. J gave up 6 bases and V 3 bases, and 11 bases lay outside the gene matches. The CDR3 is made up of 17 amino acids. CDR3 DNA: TGTGCCACCAGTGATCACTCTAGCGGGAGGGCCGATACCGAGCAGTACTTC. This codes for CATSDHSSGRADTEQYF.

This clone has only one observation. CDR3 nucleotides: TGTGCCAGCAGCCTTAGCGGGGGGGCGAATGAGCAGTTCTTC. Its protein product is CASSLSGGANEQFF. J is TRBJ2-1 and V is TRBV7-6, with 11 positions matching TRBD2. The J segment lost 7 bases and the V segment lost 5 bases, leaving 4 bases of the junction unmatched. The V gene's germline CDR1 is SGHVS and CDR2 FNYEAQ. The CDR3 length is 14 residues.

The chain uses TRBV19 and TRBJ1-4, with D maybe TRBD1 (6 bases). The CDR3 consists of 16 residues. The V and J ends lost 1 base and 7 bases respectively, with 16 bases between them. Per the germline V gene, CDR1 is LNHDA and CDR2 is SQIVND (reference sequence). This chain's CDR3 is CASSIVGQRALEKLFF. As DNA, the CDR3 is TGTGCCAGTAGTATAGTTGGACAGCGTGCCCTTGAAAAACTGTTTTTT.

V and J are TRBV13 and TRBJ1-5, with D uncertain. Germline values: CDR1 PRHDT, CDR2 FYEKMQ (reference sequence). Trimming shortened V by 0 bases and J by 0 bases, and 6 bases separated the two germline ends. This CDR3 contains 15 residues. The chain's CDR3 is CASSLGSDSNQPQHF. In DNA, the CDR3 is TGTGCCAGCAGCTTAGGGTCGGATAGCAATCAGCCCCAGCATTTT.

DNA for the CDR3: TGTGCCAGCAGCCAAGATTCTAGCGGGGTCTACGAGCAGTACTTC. It translates to CASSQDSSGVYEQYF. The rearrangement uses TRBV4-2 and TRBJ2-7; 9 bases align to TRBD2. V shed 0 bases, J shed 3 bases, and the junction held 3 bases outside the gene matches. This CDR3 region has 15 residues. Germline V gives CDR1 LGHNA, CDR2 YNFKEQ.

In DNA form, the CDR3 reads TGCAGTGCTGGGACATATGGCTACACCTTC. Its protein is CSAGTYGYTF. V gene TRBV20-1 combines with J gene TRBJ1-2; possibly TRBD1 for D (6 bases). The germline V gene has CDR1 DFQATT and CDR2 SNEGSKA (reference sequence). This CDR3 is built from 10 residues. V gave up 5 bases and J gave up 5 bases, with 6 bases separating them.

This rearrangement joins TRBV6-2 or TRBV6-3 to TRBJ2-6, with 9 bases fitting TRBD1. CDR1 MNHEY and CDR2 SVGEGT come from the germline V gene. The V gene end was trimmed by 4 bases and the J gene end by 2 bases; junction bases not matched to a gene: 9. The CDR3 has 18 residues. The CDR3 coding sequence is TGTGCCAGCAGTTCCCTCCCGGGACAGGGAACTGGGGCCAACGTCCTGACTTTC. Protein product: CASSSLPGQGTGANVLTF.

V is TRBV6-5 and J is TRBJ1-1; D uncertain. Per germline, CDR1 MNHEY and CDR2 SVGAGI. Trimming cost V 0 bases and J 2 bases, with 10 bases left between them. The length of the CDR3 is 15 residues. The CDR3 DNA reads TGTGCCAGCAGTTACTCGGGAGGGTCAAACACTGAAGCTTTCTTT. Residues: CASSYSGGSNTEAFF.

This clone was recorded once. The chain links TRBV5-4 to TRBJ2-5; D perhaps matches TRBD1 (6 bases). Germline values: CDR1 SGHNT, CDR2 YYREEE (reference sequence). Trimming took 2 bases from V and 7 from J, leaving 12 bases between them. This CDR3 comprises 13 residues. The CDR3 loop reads CASSLEGVGTQYF. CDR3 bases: TGTGCCAGCAGCTTAGAGGGGGTGGGGACCCAGTACTTC.

CDR3 coding DNA: TGTGCTAGTGGTTTAAGTATGGGGCAGGCCCCCCAGTACTTC. Protein: CASGLSMGQAPQYF. The chain has TRBV12-5 and TRBJ2-5; weak D call: TRBD1 (5 bases). V was shortened by 3 bases and J by 9 bases, with 17 bases between the two germline ends. The CDR3 spans 14 residues. Germline CDR1 LGHNT, CDR2 FRNRAP.

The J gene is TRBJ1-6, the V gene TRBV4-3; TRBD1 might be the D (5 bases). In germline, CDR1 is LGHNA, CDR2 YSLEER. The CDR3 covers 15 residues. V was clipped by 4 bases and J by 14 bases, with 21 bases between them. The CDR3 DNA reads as TGCGCCAGCAGCCCCTGGGACGGGGGAAGTGGAGCCCTCCACTTT. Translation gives CASSPWDGGSGALHF.

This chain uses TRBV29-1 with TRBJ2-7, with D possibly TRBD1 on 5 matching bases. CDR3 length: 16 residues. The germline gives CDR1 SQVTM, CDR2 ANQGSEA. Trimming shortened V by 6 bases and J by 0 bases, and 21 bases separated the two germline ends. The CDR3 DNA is TGCAGCGTCGAAAGCACGAGGCAGGGCAACTCCTACGAGCAGTACTTC. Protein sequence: CSVESTRQGNSYEQYF.

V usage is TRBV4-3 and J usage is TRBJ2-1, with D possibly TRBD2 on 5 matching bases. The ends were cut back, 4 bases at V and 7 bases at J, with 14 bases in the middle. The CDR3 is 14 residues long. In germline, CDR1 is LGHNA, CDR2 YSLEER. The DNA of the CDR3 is TGCGCCAGCAGCCGGACTGAATGGGGAAATGAGCAGTTCTTC. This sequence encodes CASSRTEWGNEQFF.

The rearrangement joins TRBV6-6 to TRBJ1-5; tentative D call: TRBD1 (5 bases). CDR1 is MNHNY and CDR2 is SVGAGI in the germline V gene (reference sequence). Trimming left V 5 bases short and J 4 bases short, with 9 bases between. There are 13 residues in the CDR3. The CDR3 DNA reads TGTGCCAGCAGTCTCAGGGATAATCAGCCCCAGCATTTT. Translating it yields CASSLRDNQPQHF.

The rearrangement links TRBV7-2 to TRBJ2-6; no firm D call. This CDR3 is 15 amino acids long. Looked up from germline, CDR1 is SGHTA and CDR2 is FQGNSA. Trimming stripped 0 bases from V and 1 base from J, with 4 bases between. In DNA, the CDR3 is TGTGCCAGCAGCTTAGCCCTTTCTGGGGCCAACGTCCTGACTTTC. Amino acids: CASSLALSGANVLTF. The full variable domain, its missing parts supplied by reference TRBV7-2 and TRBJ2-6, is GAGVSQSPSNKVTEKGKDVELRCDPISGHTALYWYRQSLGQGLEFLIYFQGNSAPDKSGLPSDRFSAERTGGSVSTLTIQRTQQEDSAVYLCASSLALSGANVLTFGAGSRLTVL.

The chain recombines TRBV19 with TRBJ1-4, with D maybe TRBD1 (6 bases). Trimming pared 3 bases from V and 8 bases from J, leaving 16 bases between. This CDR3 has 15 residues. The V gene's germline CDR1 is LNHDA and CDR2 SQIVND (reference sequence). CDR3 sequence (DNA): TGTGCCAGTAGTATGCAGGACAGAACCAGCGAAAAACTGTTTTTT. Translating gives CASSMQDRTSEKLFF.

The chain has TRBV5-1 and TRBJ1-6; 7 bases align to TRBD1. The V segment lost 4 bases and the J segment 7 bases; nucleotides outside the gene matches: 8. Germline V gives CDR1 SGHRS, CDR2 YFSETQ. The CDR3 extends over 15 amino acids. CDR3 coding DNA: TGCGCCAGCAGCATAGGGGACAGAAGAAATTCACCCCTCCACTTT. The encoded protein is CASSIGDRRNSPLHF.

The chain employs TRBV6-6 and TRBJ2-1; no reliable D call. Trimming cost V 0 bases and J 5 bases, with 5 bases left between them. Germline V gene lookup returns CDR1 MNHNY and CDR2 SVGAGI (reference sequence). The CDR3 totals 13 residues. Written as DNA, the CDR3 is TGTGCCAGCAGTTACTCATATAACAATGAGCAGTTCTTC. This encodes CASSYSYNNEQFF.

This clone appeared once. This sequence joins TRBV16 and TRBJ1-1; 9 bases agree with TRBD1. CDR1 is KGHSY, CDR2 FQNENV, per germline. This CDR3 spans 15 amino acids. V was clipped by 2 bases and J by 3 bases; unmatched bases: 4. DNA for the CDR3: TGTGCCAGCAGCCAACCGGACAGGGGTCACACTGAAGCTTTCTTT. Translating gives CASSQPDRGHTEAFF.